These 9 T cell receptor beta chains originate from one sample sequenced in a study of blood T cells in healthy people across ages. A second about 6 to 12 cycle PCR used barcoded and J-beta primers. A single record per CDR3 protein comes from TCRdb applying MiXCR to the 5' RACE reads. In the table there are under 700,000 distinct CDR3 sequences, under 30% of which are singletons. The data were also submitted as part of a second study, on T cells of mothers and their children.

Sequencing input: blood. The receptor set was obtained from a boy between 10 and 17 years old in good health.

This chain connects TRBV7-9 to TRBJ2-5; 10 nucleotides align to TRBD2. Germline CDR1 SEHNR, CDR2 FQNEAQ (reference sequence). The CDR3 sequence is 19 residues long. Trimming removed 4 bases from V and 2 bases from J; junction bases left unmatched: 16. This chain's CDR3 is CASSSTGTSAGYRQETQYF. CDR3 nucleotides: TGTGCCAGCAGCTCTACCGGGACTAGCGCAGGTTATCGACAAGAGACCCAGTACTTC.

The J gene is TRBJ2-3, the V gene TRBV29-1; D remains unclear. V gave up 4 bases and J gave up 2 bases, with 13 bases separating them. Germline CDR1 is SQVTM and CDR2 is ANQGSEA. This CDR3 has 14 amino acids. The DNA for the CDR3 is TGCAGCGTTGGGGTACACTCGGACACAGATACGCAGTATTTT. Its protein is CSVGVHSDTDTQYF.

V usage is TRBV3-1 and J usage is TRBJ2-7; the D is unclear. V lost 0 bases and J 9 bases, leaving 9 bases between the germline ends. Per the germline V gene, CDR1 is LGHDT and CDR2 is YNNKEL (reference sequence). The CDR3 loop spans 12 amino acids. The CDR3 nucleotides are TGTGCCAGCAGCCAAGATGGGAAGGTGCAGTACTTC. It translates to CASSQDGKVQYF.

Concerning this clonotype itself: The germline gene is not matched at one end of the junction; a read error may be the cause. The chain combines TRBV4-3 with TRBJ1-4, with 9 bases that match TRBD1. CDR1 and CDR2 (germline): LGHNA, YSLEER. This CDR3 has 15 amino acids. As DNA, the CDR3 is TGCGCCAGCAGCCAAGATCTGACAGGGGGTGAAAAACTGCTTTTT. It yields the protein CASSQDLTGGEKLLF.

This clonotype has more than one count but fewer than ten. The chain links TRBV12-3 or TRBV12-4 to TRBJ2-1; 7 bases match TRBD2. The CDR3 has 15 amino acids. The junction had 10 bases not matched to a gene; V was cut back by 6 bases and J by 5 bases. CDR3 residues: CASRPGGGGHNEQFF. CDR3 sequence (DNA): TGTGCCAGCAGGCCTGGCGGGGGTGGCCACAATGAGCAGTTCTTC.

This clonotype appeared a few times. The rearrangement links TRBV5-5 to TRBJ2-3, with D tentatively TRBD2 (6 bases). Trimming stripped 0 bases from V and 2 bases from J, with 10 bases between. CDR3 length: 15 amino acids. The germline CDR1 and CDR2 sequences are SGHKS and YYEKEE (reference sequence). The CDR3 region is CASSLGASVTDTQYF. Written as DNA, the CDR3 is TGTGCCAGCAGCTTGGGGGCTAGCGTCACAGATACGCAGTATTTT.

Comment on this clonotype: This clone may be a read error of a much larger clone one base away. The chain uses TRBV14 and TRBJ2-5, with D hard to call. The J call may be mistaken, given a closer DNA end match to TRBJ2-7. Germline CDR1 is SGHDN and CDR2 is FVKESK. The CDR3 totals 11 residues. This CDR3 is CASSQHYEQYF. CDR3 coding DNA: TGTGCCAGCAGCCAACACTACGAGCAGTACTTC.

The chain is built from TRBV29-1 and TRBJ2-1; no clear D. The CDR3 is 13 amino acids. Deletions cut 2 bases from V and 3 bases from J, with 8 bases between. Germline assignment: CDR1 SQVTM and CDR2 ANQGSEA. CDR3 sequence reads: CSVENSNYNEQFF. CDR3 in DNA: TGCAGCGTTGAAAACTCCAACTACAATGAGCAGTTCTTC.

This chain joins TRBV18 and TRBJ2-5; no reliable D call. V lost 5 bases to trimming and J lost 5 bases, with 9 bases between them. The germline V gene encodes CDR1 KGHSH and CDR2 LQKENI. The CDR3 is made up of 12 amino acids. CDR3 loop: CASSDLVETQYF. The CDR3 region has the DNA TGTGCCAGCTCAGACCTGGTGGAGACCCAGTACTTC.